Below, 25 T cell receptor beta chains from the same sample are listed, as sequenced in a study of response to subunit inactivated influenza vaccine. MiXCR was run by TCRdb on the RT-PCR reads, yielding one entry per CDR3 protein. The repertoire holds under 550,000 distinct CDR3 sequences, with more than 7% as singletons. The material sequenced was PBMCs from blood, taken less than 30 months after vaccination. These receptors originate from a man between 50 and 70 years old who received an inactivated influenza vaccine.

The chain couples TRBV7-2 to TRBJ2-3; D is possibly TRBD2 (5 bases). This CDR3 is built from 17 residues. Germline CDR1 SGHTA, CDR2 FQGNSA. The V end was cut by 5 bases, the J end by 2 bases, with 20 bases between. The DNA for the CDR3 is TGTGCCAGCAGCGGCCTTGTCAGCGGACCCCTCACAGATACGCAGTATTTT. This translates into CASSGLVSGPLTDTQYF.

This clonotype turned up a few times. The J gene is TRBJ1-1, the V gene TRBV6-2 or TRBV6-3; a weak D match, TRBD1 (6 bases). The CDR3 loop spans 14 amino acids. Trimming left V 2 bases short and J 4 bases short, with 11 bases between. Germline CDR1 reads MNHEY; CDR2 reads SVGEGT. The CDR3 DNA reads TGTGCCAGCAGTTACCATCAGGGGTTCACTGAAGCTTTCTTT. Amino acid sequence: CASSYHQGFTEAFF.

This clonotype was found many times. The chain employs TRBV21-1 and TRBJ1-1; TRBD1, the table's D call, lacks a check against the DNA. TRBV21-1 is labeled a pseudogene. The CDR3 has 16 residues. CDR3 coding DNA: TGTGCCAGCAGCCAAAGGTGGTCACAGGTTCTTACTGAAGCTTTCTTT. Translated: CASSQRWSQVLTEAFF.

This clonotype was found many times. The chain carries TRBV12-3 or TRBV12-4 and TRBJ1-3, with no clear D. The CDR3 spans 15 residues. Trimming stripped 2 bases from V and 0 bases from J, with 8 bases between. Written as DNA, the CDR3 is TGTGCCAGCAGTTTAAACAGCGGCTCTGGAAACACCATATATTTT. Protein sequence: CASSLNSGSGNTIYF.

This clonotype was seen many times. The genes are TRBV7-2 and TRBJ2-1; TRBD2 agrees at 8 bases. V was pared by 6 bases and J by 7 bases, with 11 bases of the junction left unmatched. Germline V gene lookup returns CDR1 SGHTA and CDR2 FQGNSA. This CDR3 is 15 amino acids long. CDR3 residues: CASSSLAGGRNEQFF. The CDR3 nucleotides are TGTGCCAGCAGTAGCCTCGCGGGGGGAAGGAATGAGCAGTTCTTC.

This clonotype was detected a few times. The J gene is TRBJ2-4, the V gene TRBV12-3 or TRBV12-4; 9 positions match TRBD1. The ends lost 4 bases at V and 5 bases at J; junction bases unmatched: 3. The CDR3 has 14 residues. Written as DNA, the CDR3 is TGTGCCAGCAGTTCCCGACAGGGGGAAAACATTCAGTACTTC. This translates into CASSSRQGENIQYF.

In its sample, this clonotype was seen many times. The chain recombines TRBV12-3 or TRBV12-4 with TRBJ2-7; 7 bases agree with TRBD1. V shed 3 bases, J shed 0 bases, and the junction held 8 bases outside the gene matches. This CDR3 spans 16 amino acids. The CDR3 nucleotides read TGTGCCAGCAGTTTTTCACAGGGGTTTCTCTCCTACGAGCAGTACTTC. Encoded protein: CASSFSQGFLSYEQYF.

The sample holds many counts of this clonotype. The CDR3 coding sequence is TGCAGTGCTTCGCATGGACTAGCGGGAGAGACCCAGTACTTC. Protein: CSASHGLAGETQYF. This chain uses TRBV20-1 with TRBJ2-5, with 11 bases that match TRBD2. In germline, CDR1 is DFQATT, CDR2 SNEGSKA (reference sequence). The CDR3 spans 14 residues. The ends lost 5 bases at V and 4 bases at J; junction bases unmatched: 6.

The chain combines TRBV5-8 with TRBJ2-3; 8 nucleotides match TRBD2. The J segment lost 6 bases and the V segment lost 3 bases, leaving 12 bases of the junction unmatched. The CDR3 extends over 16 amino acids. CDR1 is SGHTS and CDR2 is YDEGEE in the germline V gene. This CDR3 is CASSSGVTSGSDTQYF. Written as DNA, the CDR3 is TGTGCCAGCAGCTCCGGGGTTACTAGCGGCTCCGATACGCAGTATTTT.

This clonotype was counted many times. The chain combines TRBV20-1 with TRBJ1-1, with D unclear. V was clipped by 3 bases and J by 2 bases, with 7 bases between them. This CDR3 spans 12 amino acids. Per the germline V gene, CDR1 is DFQATT and CDR2 is SNEGSKA (reference sequence). As DNA, the CDR3 is TGCAGTGCTAGTCCGGGTAACACTGAAGCTTTCTTT. As protein: CSASPGNTEAFF.

This clonotype was seen a few times. The chain couples TRBV24-1 to TRBJ2-1; 7 bases fit TRBD1. The CDR3 is 16 amino acids. The junction had 11 bases not matched to a gene; V was cut back by 5 bases and J by 5 bases. CDR1 is KGHDR and CDR2 is SFDVKD in the germline V gene. As DNA, the CDR3 is TGTGCCACCAGTGCTCCCTTGGGACAGTCAGACAATGAGCAGTTCTTC. Translating it yields CATSAPLGQSDNEQFF.

The genes are TRBV9 and TRBJ1-6; 8 bases agree with TRBD1. Germline CDR1 is SGDLS and CDR2 is YYNGEE. V was pared by 4 bases and J by 7 bases, with 7 bases of the junction left unmatched. This CDR3 spans 15 amino acids. The CDR3 region is CASSHHRGYNSPLHF. Written as DNA, the CDR3 is TGTGCCAGCAGCCACCACAGGGGGTACAATTCACCCCTCCACTTT.

This clonotype was counted a few times. CDR3 nucleotide sequence: TGTGCCAGTAGTATAACTGGGAGGACCTACAATGAGCAGTTCTTC. It translates to CASSITGRTYNEQFF. The rearrangement links TRBV19 to TRBJ2-1; a possible D gene is TRBD2 (6 bases). Trimming removed 2 bases from V and 2 bases from J, with 10 bases in between. Per the germline V gene, CDR1 is LNHDA and CDR2 is SQIVND (reference sequence). The CDR3 loop spans 15 amino acids.

This clonotype has only a few counts. V is TRBV29-1 and J is TRBJ2-5, with 10 bases that match TRBD2. With 4 bases clipped from V and 2 bases from J, the junction kept 7 bases outside the gene matches. The CDR3 sequence is 15 residues long. CDR1 is SQVTM and CDR2 is ANQGSEA in the germline V gene. The CDR3 region is CSVAGLAGEQETQYF. DNA for the CDR3: TGCAGCGTTGCGGGGCTAGCGGGGGAACAAGAGACCCAGTACTTC.

The sample holds a few counts of this clonotype. This chain joins TRBV3-1 and TRBJ2-5; 8 nucleotides match TRBD2. The trim removed 4 bases at V and 5 bases at J, leaving 9 bases unmatched. CDR3 length: 15 residues. Germline loops: CDR1 LGHDT, CDR2 YNNKEL (reference sequence). CDR3 sequence (DNA): TGTGCCAGCAGCCGGCCGAGCGGCGGGAGGGAGACCCAGTACTTC. Its protein product is CASSRPSGGRETQYF.

This clonotype came up a few times. The chain is built from TRBV12-3 or TRBV12-4 and TRBJ2-7; the match to TRBD2 covers 11 bases. V shed 7 bases, J shed 6 bases, and the junction held 8 bases outside the gene matches. The CDR3 spans 14 residues. CDR3 region: CASTFSGRALEQYF. As DNA, the CDR3 is TGTGCCAGCACCTTTAGCGGGAGGGCCCTCGAGCAGTACTTC.

There are a few counts of this clonotype. The CDR3 sequence: CASSIGASGTGELFF. CDR3 coding DNA: TGTGCCAGTAGTATAGGGGCTAGCGGCACCGGGGAGCTGTTTTTT. The chain couples TRBV19 to TRBJ2-2, with 7 positions matching TRBD2. Germline CDR1 LNHDA, CDR2 SQIVND (reference sequence). After removal of 1 base from V and 4 bases from J, the junction contained 3 bases not matched to a gene. The CDR3 is made up of 15 amino acids.

The rearrangement uses TRBV3-1 and TRBJ2-3; unclear D gene. Germline assignment: CDR1 LGHDT and CDR2 YNNKEL (reference sequence). The V gene lost 1 base and the J gene lost 1 base, with 9 bases spanning the gap. This CDR3 spans 15 amino acids. The CDR3 bases are TGTGCCAGCAGCCAAGGGGATCTTGGCACAGATACGCAGTATTTT. Amino acids: CASSQGDLGTDTQYF.

This sequence joins TRBV6-1 and TRBJ1-5; TRBD1 matches 10 bases. This CDR3 comprises 16 residues. Germline-derived CDR1 and CDR2 are MNHNS and SASEGT. With 7 bases clipped from V and 4 bases from J, the junction kept 10 bases outside the gene matches. The CDR3 protein is CASIDSGQGRNQPQHF. The DNA for the CDR3 is TGTGCCAGCATCGATTCGGGACAGGGGAGAAATCAGCCCCAGCATTTT.

This clonotype was seen more than once but under ten times. V is TRBV7-2 and J is TRBJ2-3, with a weak D call TRBD1 (6 bases). The CDR3 has 13 residues. Between the trimmed V and J ends, which lost 1 base and 9 bases, there was a span of 11 bases. Germline CDR1 and CDR2: SGHTA and FQGNSA. This CDR3 is CASSLEPRGTQYF. CDR3 sequence (DNA): TGTGCCAGCAGCTTAGAGCCCAGGGGCACGCAGTATTTT.

This clonotype was recorded many times. This chain joins TRBV29-1 and TRBJ2-7; a weak D match, TRBD1 (6 bases). The CDR3 is 12 amino acids. The ends were cut back, 4 bases at V and 5 bases at J, with 12 bases in the middle. Germline V lookup: CDR1 SQVTM, CDR2 ANQGSEA. The CDR3: CSVGPGGNEQYF. Here the CDR3 DNA reads TGCAGCGTTGGGCCTGGGGGCAACGAGCAGTACTTC.

This clonotype was counted ten times or more. This chain uses TRBV25-1 with TRBJ2-6, with TRBD2 identical over 7 bases. Trimming took 6 bases from V and 1 from J; bases not matched to a gene: 3. CDR1 is MGHDK, CDR2 SYGVNS, per germline. This CDR3 spans 15 amino acids. Written as DNA, the CDR3 is TGTGCCAGCAGCGCCGGGGGGTCTGGGGCCAACGTCCTGACTTTC. This translates into CASSAGGSGANVLTF.

This clonotype has more than one count but fewer than ten. Here the CDR3 DNA reads TGCAGTGCTCGGGGGCCAAGCACAGATACGCAGTATTTT. Its translation: CSARGPSTDTQYF. The V gene is TRBV20-1, the J gene TRBJ2-3; D could derive from TRBD1 or TRBD2 (6 bases each). The V gene lost 5 bases and the J gene lost 0 bases, with 9 bases spanning the gap. In germline, CDR1 is DFQATT, CDR2 SNEGSKA (reference sequence). The CDR3 covers 13 residues.

As DNA, the CDR3 is TGTGCCAGCAGCACCACGACAGATACGCAGTATTTT. This encodes CASSTTTDTQYF. The V and J genes are TRBV7-2 and TRBJ2-3; D gene uncertain. Germline V lookup: CDR1 SGHTA, CDR2 FQGNSA. Trimming took 5 bases from V and 3 from J, leaving 6 bases between them. This CDR3 comprises 12 residues. Full variable domain (remainder filled in from reference TRBV7-2 and TRBJ2-3): GAGVSQSPSNKVTEKGKDVELRCDPISGHTALYWYRQSLGQGLEFLIYFQGNSAPDKSGLPSDRFSAERTGGSVSTLTIQRTQQEDSAVYLCASSTTTDTQYFGPGTRLTVL.

This clonotype turned up a few times. The chain carries TRBV6-5 and TRBJ2-2; D may correspond to TRBD1 or TRBD2 (5 bases each). Trimming stripped 2 bases from V and 0 bases from J, with 10 bases between. CDR1 is MNHEY, CDR2 SVGAGI, per germline. CDR3 length equals 16 residues. The CDR3 DNA reads TGTGCCAGCAGTTACGGGGGAAACGCGAACACCGGGGAGCTGTTTTTT. It yields the protein CASSYGGNANTGELFF.